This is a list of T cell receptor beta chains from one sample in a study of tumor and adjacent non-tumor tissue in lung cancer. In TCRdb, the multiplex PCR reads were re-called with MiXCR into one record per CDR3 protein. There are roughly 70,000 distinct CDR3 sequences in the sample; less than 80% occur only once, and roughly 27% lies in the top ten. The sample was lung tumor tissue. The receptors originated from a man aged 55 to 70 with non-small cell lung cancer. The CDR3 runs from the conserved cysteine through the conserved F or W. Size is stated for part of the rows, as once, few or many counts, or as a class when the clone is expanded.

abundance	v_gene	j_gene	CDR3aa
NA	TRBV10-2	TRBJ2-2	CASRSRSSGELFF
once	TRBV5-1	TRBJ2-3	CTSKLRGDTDTQYF
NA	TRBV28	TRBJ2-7	CASNFLSSGTSVFYEQYF
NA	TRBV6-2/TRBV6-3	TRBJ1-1	CASRTTGTEAFF
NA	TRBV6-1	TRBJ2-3	CANSLTGGRASYPDTQYF
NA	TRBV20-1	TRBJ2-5	CSDRWEYQETQYF
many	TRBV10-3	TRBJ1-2	CAISEPARGAHAGYTF
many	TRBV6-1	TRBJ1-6	CASSEEGRSRYNSPLHF
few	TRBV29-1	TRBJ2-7	CSVVGRGAVSYEQYF
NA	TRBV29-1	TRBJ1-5	CNVAMDYNQPQHF
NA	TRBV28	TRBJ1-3	CASSLIRRGISGNTIYF
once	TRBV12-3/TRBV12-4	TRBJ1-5	CASSLLGRDSSQPQHF
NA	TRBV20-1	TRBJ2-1	CSAIGNKQIF
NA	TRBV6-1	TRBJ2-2	CAGSEGLDTGELLF
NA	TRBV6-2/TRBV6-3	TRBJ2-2	CASSYLDTREMFF
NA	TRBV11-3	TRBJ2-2	CVSSFRGRVGTGELFF
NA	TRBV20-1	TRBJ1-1	CSVSGDREGIEALF
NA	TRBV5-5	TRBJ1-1	CASNLEGHTEAFF
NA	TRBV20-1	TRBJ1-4	CSVGGLVGEKFFF
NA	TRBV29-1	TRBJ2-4	CIVEESETGMVPFQYF
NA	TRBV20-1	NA	CSARDRGRSSHEQFF
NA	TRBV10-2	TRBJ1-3	CANGVRHPPGDTIYF
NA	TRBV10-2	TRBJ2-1	CASSAQELAGGLRDERFF
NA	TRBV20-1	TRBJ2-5	CSIRDPPFAGETQYF
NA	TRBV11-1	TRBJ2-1	CASERWEGSGEPFF
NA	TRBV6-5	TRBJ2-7	CACTLGGPSNEQYF
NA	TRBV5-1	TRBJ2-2	CVSRRDGDTGELFF
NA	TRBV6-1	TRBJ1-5	CASTEDTRHSQHF
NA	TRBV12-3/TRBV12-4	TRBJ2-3	CTSSFSTDTQYF
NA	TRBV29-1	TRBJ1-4	CSVYTHDSATNEKLFF
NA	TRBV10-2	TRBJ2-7	CTSSNRGNPYEQYF
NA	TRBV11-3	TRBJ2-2	CASSSPGMDGAPGSCFF
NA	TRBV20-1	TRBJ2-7	CCARALRGGDYEQYF
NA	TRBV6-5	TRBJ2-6	CASNYSLCSGANVLTF
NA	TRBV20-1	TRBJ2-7	CSADPVTSGSRSYEQYF
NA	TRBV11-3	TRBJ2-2	CASSIAANTGELFF
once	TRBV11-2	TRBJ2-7	CVSSLGGLGYEQYF
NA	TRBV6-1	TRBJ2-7	CASHRDRGTEEYF
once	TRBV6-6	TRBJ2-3	CAIRSQTDTQYF
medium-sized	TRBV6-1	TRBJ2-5	CASSRGFQETQYF
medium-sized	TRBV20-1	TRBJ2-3	CSARGQLTDTQYF
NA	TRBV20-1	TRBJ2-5	CSARAEAFGETHYF
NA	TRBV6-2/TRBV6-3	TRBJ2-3	CASSPPTGGDTQNF
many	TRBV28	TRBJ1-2	CASSLSYGYTF
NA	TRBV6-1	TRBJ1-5	CASSPPMFNSNQPQQF
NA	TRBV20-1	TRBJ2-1	CSARSGSDLYNDQFF
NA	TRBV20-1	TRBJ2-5	CSVSANMGHGETQYF
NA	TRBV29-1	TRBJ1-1	CSVKGVGNTEASF
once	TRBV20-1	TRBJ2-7	CSASAGLAGGLDHYGQYF
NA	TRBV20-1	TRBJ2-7	CSARGLEEQYF
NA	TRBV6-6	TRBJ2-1	CAGSYPTSGFDEQSF
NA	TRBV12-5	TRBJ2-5	CASTFMEETQYF
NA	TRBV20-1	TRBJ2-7	CRARGVAGGRQYEQYF
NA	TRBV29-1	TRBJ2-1	CSEQGSHNVQFF
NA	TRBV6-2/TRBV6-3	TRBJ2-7	CASNPRLYEHYF